This T cell receptor beta chain was identified in a study of human T cells and chemical hapten exposure. Across the study: Patients were mainly female, each with alopecia areata, totalis or universalis.

Sample time point: patch test 2, 6 weeks after DPC sensitization. The treatment: therapeutic diphenylcyclopropenone sensitization with weekly scalp DPC. The library tagged each cDNA molecule with unique molecular identifiers. Each CDR3 protein gets one entry after TCRdb re-called the RACE reads with MiXCR. Among just over 350,000 distinct CDR3 sequences, 6% to 7% were seen once, and the ten largest hold around 5.6%. The ends were cut back, 2 bases at V and 13 bases at J, with 16 bases in the middle. The CDR3 spans 13 residues. The V gene's germline CDR1 is SGHKS and CDR2 YYEKEE (reference sequence). This clonotype was recorded a few times.

This TCR came from a woman under 30 with alopecia areata. Some clones in this sample may be carry-over from other donors' samples. Here the sequenced sample was whole blood, taken in connection with sensitization to the hapten diphenylcyclopropenone (DPC). This chain links TRBV5-5 with TRBJ2-1; TRBD2 might be the D (6 bases). The CDR3 spells CASSFGTGVFQFF. The CDR3 DNA is TGTGCCAGCAGCTTTGGGACGGGAGTATTTCAGTTCTTC.